The 13 T cell receptor beta chains listed next were all sequenced from one sample in a study of CD8 T cells in Susac syndrome. Random hexamers were used to reverse transcribe 0.5 to 1 ug of RNA. TCRdb re-derived calls from the immunoSEQ multiplex PCR reads in MiXCR, one entry per CDR3 protein. The data contain 150,000 or so distinct CDR3 sequences, about 96% of them seen just once; the ten biggest clones take up 0.1% to 0.15%. The sample consisted of CD4+ T cells from PBMCs. These receptors originate from a human donor with Susac syndrome.

This sequence joins TRBV30 and TRBJ1-5; D uncertain. In germline, CDR1 is GTSNPN, CDR2 SVGIG (reference sequence). V lost 7 bases to trimming and J lost 0 bases, with 10 bases between them. This CDR3 is 13 amino acids long. DNA for the CDR3: TGTGCCTCCGGGCGGTATAGCAATCAGCCCCAGCATTTT. This sequence encodes CASGRYSNQPQHF.

This chain uses TRBV7-2 with TRBJ2-1; 9 nucleotides line up with TRBD1. V dropped 4 bases and J dropped 0; count of bases not matched to a gene: 1. Germline V lookup: CDR1 SGHTA, CDR2 FQGNSA. The CDR3 is 15 residues long. The CDR3 spells CASSSDRGSYNEQFF. CDR3 bases: TGTGCCAGCAGCTCGGACAGGGGCTCCTACAATGAGCAGTTCTTC.

The chain couples TRBV3-1 to TRBJ1-5; D is perhaps TRBD1 (6 bases). Germline V gene data show CDR1 as LGHDT and CDR2 as YNNKEL (reference sequence). Deletions cut 2 bases from V and 6 bases from J, with 14 bases between. The CDR3 length is 15 residues. CDR3 DNA: TGTGCCAGCAGCCAAACAGGGATAAGGGGTCAGCCCCAGCATTTT. Its translation is CASSQTGIRGQPQHF.

This chain links TRBV28 with TRBJ2-7, with a weak D call TRBD1 (5 bases). V lost 6 bases, J lost 2 bases, and 14 bases lay in between. CDR1 MDHEN and CDR2 SYDVKM come from the germline V gene. The CDR3 loop spans 14 amino acids. This chain's CDR3 is CASSIGAGPYEQYF. CDR3 DNA: TGTGCCAGCAGCATAGGGGCAGGACCCTACGAGCAGTACTTC.

The chain employs TRBV28 and TRBJ2-1; 12 positions agree with TRBD2. Germline values: CDR1 MDHEN, CDR2 SYDVKM. This CDR3 region has 14 residues. The junction had 6 bases not matched to a gene; V was cut back by 7 bases and J by 8 bases. CDR3 protein: CASITSGRWDEQFF. CDR3 nucleotide sequence: TGTGCCAGCATAACTAGCGGGAGGTGGGATGAGCAGTTCTTC.

The chain uses TRBV15 and TRBJ2-5; perhaps D is TRBD1 or TRBD2 (6 bases each). The CDR3 is 15 amino acids. Germline values: CDR1 LNHNV, CDR2 YYDKDF (reference sequence). Trimming took off 0 bases at V and 10 bases at J, with 18 bases between the two ends. The CDR3 nucleotides read TGTGCCACCAGCAGAGAGGGGGGCTCCTGGTTAGACCAGTACTTC. It is translated as CATSREGGSWLDQYF. The full variable domain, rest sourced from reference TRBV15 and TRBJ2-5, is DAMVIQNPRYQVTQFGKPVTLSCSQTLNHNVMYWYQQKSSQAPKLLFHYYDKDFNNEADTPDNFQSRRPNTSFCFLDIRSPGLGDTAMYLCATSREGGSWLDQYFGPGTRLLVL.

J is TRBJ2-5 and V is TRBV15; D is possibly TRBD1 (6 bases). The CDR3 length is 16 residues. The V and J ends lost 2 bases and 5 bases respectively, with 18 bases between them. Germline CDR1 is LNHNV and CDR2 is YYDKDF (reference sequence). CDR3 sequence (DNA): TGTGCCACCAGCAGATTAGGGACACTACCAGGGGAGACCCAGTACTTC. Protein: CATSRLGTLPGETQYF.

This clonotype was counted once. The chain uses TRBV18 and TRBJ2-1; 10 bases match TRBD1. From germline, CDR1 is KGHSH and CDR2 LQKENI. The V and J ends lost 2 bases and 5 bases, in that order; junction bases with no gene match: 6. The CDR3 spans 16 residues. The CDR3 region has the DNA TGTGCCAGCTCACCAAGACAGGGGGCCCCGGACAATGAGCAGTTCTTC. Protein sequence: CASSPRQGAPDNEQFF.

This clonotype was observed a single time. The J gene is TRBJ2-7, the V gene TRBV25-1; 7 bases are shared with TRBD2. Germline V gene sequence: CDR1 MGHDK, CDR2 SYGVNS. The length of the CDR3 is 17 residues. V trimming: 3 bases; J trimming: 2 bases; junction bases outside the gene matches: 13. The DNA of the CDR3 is TGTGCCAGCAGTGACGCTGGGTGGCTAGCGGCCCCCTACGAGCAGTACTTC. This encodes CASSDAGWLAAPYEQYF.

This sequence joins TRBV6-5 and TRBJ2-5; weak D call: TRBD1 (6 bases). CDR1 is MNHEY, CDR2 SVGAGI, per germline. CDR3 length: 14 residues. V was clipped by 3 bases and J by 1 base, with 9 bases between them. CDR3 nucleotide sequence: TGTGCCAGCAGTTATGCGACAGGCCAAGAGACCCAGTACTTC. As protein: CASSYATGQETQYF.

This sequence joins TRBV7-2 and TRBJ2-7, with D maybe TRBD2 (6 bases). The CDR3 covers 16 residues. V lost 2 bases and J lost 3, with 17 bases in between. Germline V gene lookup returns CDR1 SGHTA and CDR2 FQGNSA. The CDR3, as DNA: TGTGCCAGCAGCTTAATGGAGGGTCCTATGGGCTACGAGCAGTACTTC. Protein product: CASSLMEGPMGYEQYF. Complete variable domain (other parts from reference TRBV7-2 and TRBJ2-7): GAGVSQSPSNKVTEKGKDVELRCDPISGHTALYWYRQSLGQGLEFLIYFQGNSAPDKSGLPSDRFSAERTGGSVSTLTIQRTQQEDSAVYLCASSLMEGPMGYEQYFGPGTRLTVT.

The chain couples TRBV28 to TRBJ2-3; D call uncertain. The CDR3 runs 11 residues. Germline CDR1 reads MDHEN; CDR2 reads SYDVKM. V shed 7 bases and J shed 5 bases, with 7 bases lying between them. The DNA of the CDR3 is TGTGCCAGCAACACAGAAGATACGCAGTATTTT. Translation: CASNTEDTQYF.

The J gene is TRBJ1-2, the V gene TRBV3-1; D remains ambiguous. This CDR3 spans 12 amino acids. V gave up 5 bases and J gave up 8 bases, with 12 bases separating them. Per the germline V gene, CDR1 is LGHDT and CDR2 is YNNKEL (reference sequence). This CDR3 is CASSTHRGGYTF. The CDR3 DNA reads TGTGCCAGCAGCACCCACCGCGGCGGCTACACCTTC.